This TCR beta chain was recovered during a study of T cell repertoires in cytomegalovirus infection. Study details: Shared public TCR beta signatures pointed to both CMV infection and a matching HLA type.

Overall study findings and caveats: Accumulated public TCR beta family frequency recognized individuals carrying CMV together with the relevant HLA. CMV-specific TCR beta clonotypes restricted by HLA-C were the ones dominating the ex vivo response.

Via MiXCR, TCRdb re-called the reads, giving one row per CDR3 protein. The data contain hundreds of thousands of distinct CDR3 sequences, roughly a quarter of them seen just once; the ten biggest clones take up around 8%. This clonotype came up many times. Its antigen is still unknown. Sample: CD8+ T cells from PBMCs. The clonotype originates from a human donor in good health (CMV status not recorded). Some clones in this sample may be carry-over from other donors' samples.

The CDR3 loop is CASSLKRGDMNEQFF. The DNA for the CDR3 is TGTGCCAGCAGCTTAAAACGGGGGGATATGAATGAGCAGTTCTTC. V usage is TRBV7-9 and J usage is TRBJ2-1, with 7 bases that match TRBD2. Trimming cost V 2 bases and J 7 bases; bases outside gene matches: 8. The CDR3 spans 15 residues. In germline, CDR1 is SEHNR, CDR2 FQNEAQ (reference sequence).